This TCR beta chain stems from a study of cytomegalovirus exposure and HLA in healthy donors (dated by TCRdb to 2017 to 2019). At the level of the whole study: An earlier analysis of around 600 of the donors reported about 290 Gb of sequence data and roughly 110 million unique TCR beta sequences from 190 million or so T cells. All discovery cohort repertoires had been generated using a single sequencing platform. HLA typing covered class I and class II loci at four-digit resolution. To predict cytomegalovirus infection status, the study brought together high-throughput TCR immunosequencing, statistical association of individual TCRs with disease status, and machine learning. About five DR-DQ haplotypes were handled as single units for association and clustering, since linkage in the cohort was strong. Donor age, sex, ethnicity and CMV serostatus were collected together with the repertoire data. In the later analysis, no new phenotypic data were used to find candidate immune exposures; instead, reliance was placed on TCR beta sequences and their occurrence across donors. The study was designed to test whether signatures of past pathogen exposure could be identified by cataloging public T cell receptors. In addition to the first cohort of 666 subjects, a separate validation cohort of under 150 different subjects was used. An earlier analysis of 587 of the donors used high-throughput TCR beta sequencing to judge whether each TCR beta V gene segment behaved as functional or pseudogenic. The genetic ancestry cluster associated with self-reported Caucasian donors included about 81% of the 398 genotyped donors. To study patterns of TCR occurrence, a later analysis re-analyzed previously published TCR beta repertoires from 600 to 750 donors and added high-resolution HLA genotyping. An early release covering 550 to 700 HLA-typed donors comprised approximately 300 gigabases of sequencing data and tens of millions of unique TCR sequences. Genome-wide SNP genotypes for about 65% of the roughly 670 donors were used in a later genetic analysis, which treated that subset as a discovery cohort. Among roughly 370 genotyped donors of the cohort, an average of around 240,000 unique TCR beta nucleotide sequences were sequenced per donor, roughly 20% of them non-productive. Using immunosequencing, the study profiled T cell repertoires from 550 to 750 subjects and related those repertoires to cytomegalovirus serostatus. The number of typed donors differed by locus: about 629-630 for A, B, C, DRB1 and DQB1; roughly 510 for DQA1; approximately 600 for DPA1; and some 430 for DPB1. General conclusions and limits of the study: According to a later analysis, most CMV-associated TCR beta chains appeared to be HLA-restricted, and the HLA associations seemed to be driven largely by CMV exposure. The cohort was sequenced for TCR beta chains only, and without alpha or paired-chain data the features that could be detected were limited. The classifier was reported to diagnose cytomegalovirus status with high specificity and sensitivity in both the original cohort and the validation cohort. The presence/absence analyses assumed that sequencing depth was roughly uniform across donors, and that assumption may not be true. The study listed 164 TCR beta chains as associated with cytomegalovirus. V-gene and J-gene trimming of TCR beta chains was associated with a missense DCLRE1C variant in a later genetic analysis, and the association was replicated in an independent cohort. When HLA alleles, especially DR and DQ, strongly co-occurred, TCR associations were difficult to assign to individual alleles. At a false discovery rate of 0.05, a later analysis linked under 20,000 TCR beta sequences to specific HLA alleles. Because counts were too low, 15 to 20 rarely observed V segments, including chromosome 9 orphons, were excluded from the earlier analysis of 500 to 700 of the donors. It was suggested by the authors that the approach could potentially be generalized to other disease states and immunological phenotypes. Because the 87-base-pair reads could not distinguish some IMGT-functional V segments, including TRBV6-2 and TRBV6-3, those segments were excluded. In a later analysis, HLA-associated TCR beta chains showed more clonal expansion and lower generation probabilities than non-associated chains that were equally common. A later analysis found that TCR association rates varied across HLA loci, with DRB1 alleles showing the most associated TCRs and HLA-C alleles the fewest. A further reported finding was that TCR beta sequences accurately predicted the HLA-A and HLA-B alleles for most subjects in the first cohort. Three of the identified cytomegalovirus-associated TCR beta chains were confirmed in vitro to be specific for cytomegalovirus antigens. Correlated functional status among segregating V segments might be attributable to linkage disequilibrium, but an unknown experimental factor could not be ruled out. CMV serostatus was the only immune exposure information available for the cohort. In an earlier analysis of 587 of the donors, most TCR beta V segments appeared in productive rearrangements about 87% or about 30% of the time, broadly matching IMGT annotations. A cluster of highly shared sequence variants was judged likely to represent a technical artifact of the sequencing pipeline. In a later analysis, several top co-occurrence clusters were reported to appear linked to parvovirus B19, influenza, CMV and Epstein-Barr virus. Because some donors lacked HLA typing at each locus, the association tests relied only on the typed subset. According to a later genetic analysis, donors in an Asian-associated ancestry cluster had fewer N-insertions in productive TCRs than the roughly 700-donor mean. Most TCR sequences were seen in very few donors, while some public TCRs were found in many individuals.

About this clone itself: Its antigen specificity is not known. Base qualities are not at hand, and no much larger clone is one base apart.

The germline V gene supplies CDR1 SGHDN and CDR2 FVKESK. The CDR3 covers 13 residues, taking in both the cysteine and the phenylalanine. The retained sequence is limited to the CDR3, 39 bases, with the frame set at the first base. Cut back by 2 bases and 2 bases, the V and J ends lie 7 bases apart. The library was produced with the immunoSEQ multiplex PCR assay. For the multiplex PCR, a mixture combining 60 forward primers for TCR Vbeta segments and 13 reverse primers for TCR Jbeta segments was used. The CDR3 region of rearranged TCR beta genes was amplified from genomic DNA by a multiplex PCR assay. The Illumina HiSeq System was used to sequence the amplified TCR beta libraries as 87-base-pair reads. The study's own analysis went as follows. A later analysis counted about 82 million unique TCR beta chains across the 550 to 750 repertoires, and 10 million to 11 million of these chains were shared by at least two donors. To remove PCR and sequencing errors, raw reads were error-corrected and collapsed into unique sequences using a nearest-neighbor algorithm that merged closely related sequences. V, D and J gene segments were assigned by aligning CDR3 sequences to IMGT reference sequences. For a sequence to be retained, a match of at least six nucleotides was required to both a V gene segment and a J gene segment. Rearrangements were called productive when the CDR3 lacked stop codons and stayed in frame with V and J; all others were non-productive. CDR3 was defined by IMGT convention, running from the second conserved V-encoded cysteine to the conserved J-encoded phenylalanine. In an earlier analysis of more than 550 of the donors, sequences lacking an unambiguous match to a single V gene segment were excluded. An earlier analysis of several hundred of the donors called V segments functional above 56.7% productive rearrangements and segregating when the between-donor standard deviation exceeded 5%. To diagnose cytomegalovirus status from the catalog of TCR beta chain sequences, a statistical classification framework was built. A later analysis assigned V and J genes by comparing TCR nucleotide sequences with IMGT/GENE-DB human TR gene sequences. A later analysis assigned CDR3 sequences and most-parsimonious VDJ recombination scenarios with the TCRdist pipeline. In a later analysis, every TCR beta chain was defined by the combination of its CDR3 amino acid sequence and its V-gene family, and reads without a unique V-gene family were dropped. In a later analysis, approximately 590 highly shared, low-generation-probability nucleotide sequences were removed to address suspected cross-contamination and a sequencing artifact. For each public chain, a later analysis derived a clonal expansion index from normalized ranks of inferred template counts within each repertoire. In a later analysis, generation probabilities were computed using a VDJ recombination model fitted to out-of-frame rearrangements, and the results were checked against IGoR. In a later analysis, hypergeometric tests were used to score TCR-TCR, TCR-HLA and TCR-CMV co-occurrence, with a repertoire-size bias correction applied to TCR pairs. In a later analysis, false discovery rates were estimated by permuting HLA or CMV assignments 20 times. In a later analysis, co-occurring TCRs were grouped using DBSCAN, with TCRdist sequence similarity added in when clustering inside HLA-allele-positive subsets. Repertoires with fewer than 30,000 or more than 120,000 public chains, plus five repertoires with anomalous nucleotide sharing, were excluded from co-occurrence clustering. TCRdb provides this immuneACCESS table in a form limited to in-frame rearrangements. Some clones are lacking; in checked studies, under half of them reflect an unresolved V gene, and why the rest are absent is not known. V, J and clone size reflect that table, while D and trimming were determined from the DNA. The sample includes more than 85,000 clones, with about 90% observed a single time. The top ten clonotypes cover about 1.8% of the sample.

The cohort consisted of more than 650 healthy bone marrow donors. At the time of sampling, all cohort members were nominally healthy, though unrecorded immune exposures were likely present. The donor was CMV seronegative and belonged to the group of approximately 320 seronegative cohort members. A peripheral blood sample was collected from each donor, and TCR beta sequencing was performed on peripheral blood mononuclear cells. Genomic DNA was extracted from the blood cell samples with the Qiagen DNeasy Blood Extraction Kit. The receptor chain draws on TRBV14 and TRBJ2-7, and possibly TRBD1, on 5 matching bases. Sequencing was performed on PBMCs. The TCR was taken from a man aged 35 to 55 in good health and CMV-seronegative. The bases read TGTGCCAGCAGCCAAAGGGGCACCTACGAGCAGTACTTC. It translates as CASSQRGTYEQYF.